The 15 T cell receptor beta chains presented below share a single source sample, sequenced in a study of post-analysis software for immune sequencing data. Study-level results: Patients carried roughly 5 TRBV segments more frequently than controls did, and TRBV5-6, TRBV5-1 and TRBV20-1 were among them.

Antigens for these TCRs are unknown. Carried by the TCR beta cDNA libraries were unique molecular identifiers. TCRdb reanalysed the PCR reads using MiXCR and keeps one entry per CDR3 protein. This table has roughly 430,000 distinct CDR3 sequences, 39% appearing once. Sequencing input: blood. The source is a girl aged 2-10 years with multiple sclerosis.

This clonotype appeared a few times. The chain couples TRBV28 to TRBJ2-1, with 7 bases lining up with TRBD2. Trimming at V came to 4 bases and at J to 4 bases, leaving 10 bases not matched to a gene. This CDR3 comprises 16 residues. Germline V gene data show CDR1 as MDHEN and CDR2 as SYDVKM. Here the CDR3 DNA reads TGTGCCAGCAGTTCATATGCTAGCGGATCATACAATGAGCAGTTCTTC. This encodes CASSSYASGSYNEQFF.

The V and J genes are TRBV20-1 and TRBJ2-7, with 9 bases identical to TRBD2. The CDR3 extends over 13 amino acids. V lost 3 bases, J lost 5 bases, and 5 bases stayed unmatched. Germline values: CDR1 DFQATT, CDR2 SNEGSKA (reference sequence). The CDR3 reads CSASASGIDEQYF. The CDR3 nucleotides are TGCAGTGCTAGCGCTAGCGGGATCGACGAGCAGTACTTC.

The gene calls are TRBV20-1 and TRBJ2-7; possible D gene TRBD1, 6 bases. The germline V gene has CDR1 DFQATT and CDR2 SNEGSKA (reference sequence). Trimming stripped 2 bases from V and 0 bases from J, with 17 bases between. The CDR3 is 16 amino acids. CDR3 DNA sequence: TGCAGTGCTAGATCTGACCGGGACAACTTCTCCTACGAGCAGTACTTC. Encoded protein: CSARSDRDNFSYEQYF.

The genes are TRBV6-1 and TRBJ2-3; 9 bases are shared with TRBD1. The germline CDR1 and CDR2 sequences are MNHNS and SASEGT. CDR3 size: 16 residues. V shed 6 bases, J shed 5 bases, and the junction held 12 bases outside the gene matches. CDR3 bases: TGTGCCAGCAGGAATCCGGGACAGGGCCCTAGAGATACGCAGTATTTT. Its translation is CASRNPGQGPRDTQYF.

V is TRBV11-2 and J is TRBJ2-7; D possibly uses TRBD1 or TRBD2 (5 bases each). Trimming left V 1 base short and J 2 bases short, with 15 bases between. The CDR3 totals 16 residues. Germline CDR1 SGHAT, CDR2 FQNNGV. The CDR3 loop reads CASSLAVGDLPYEQYF. In DNA, the CDR3 is TGTGCCAGCAGCTTAGCAGTGGGGGACCTACCCTACGAGCAGTACTTC. The full variable domain, completed using reference TRBV11-2 and TRBJ2-7, is EAGVAQSPRYKIIEKRQSVAFWCNPISGHATLYWYQQILGQGPKLLIQFQNNGVVDDSQLPKDRFSAERLKGVDSTLKIQPAKLEDSAVYLCASSLAVGDLPYEQYFGPGTRLTVT.

The chain couples TRBV5-1 to TRBJ2-4; D gene uncertain. CDR1 and CDR2 (germline): SGHRS, YFSETQ. The V gene lost 0 bases and the J gene lost 6 bases, with 25 bases spanning the gap. The CDR3 totals 19 residues. In nucleotides, the CDR3 is TGCGCCAGCAGCTTGGGAATCTCCCAGGTCGGGCGGTGGAGAAACATTCAGTACTTC. This sequence encodes CASSLGISQVGRWRNIQYF.

This clonotype was detected only a few times. The chain combines TRBV12-3 or TRBV12-4 with TRBJ1-2; TRBD1 aligns across 8 bases. CDR3 length: 14 residues. Germline trimming cut 5 bases from V and 4 bases from J; bases unmatched to any gene: 6. CDR3 in DNA: TGTGCCAGCAGTGCCAGGGGGCGCGTCTATGGCTACACCTTC. Translating it yields CASSARGRVYGYTF.

This sequence joins TRBV29-1 and TRBJ1-1; D might be TRBD1 (6 bases). V lost 4 bases to trimming and J lost 4 bases, with 19 bases between them. The CDR3 is 15 amino acids. The germline CDR1 and CDR2 sequences are SQVTM and ANQGSEA. The CDR3 protein is CSVAFVGARGTEAFF. DNA for the CDR3: TGCAGCGTTGCTTTCGTGGGGGCGAGGGGCACTGAAGCTTTCTTT.

This clonotype has more than one count but fewer than ten. The chain uses TRBV6-6 and TRBJ2-7; maybe TRBD2 (6 bases). The length of the CDR3 is 14 residues. Germline CDR1 MNHNY, CDR2 SVGAGI (reference sequence). Trimming took 0 bases from V and 5 from J, leaving 11 bases between them. The DNA of the CDR3 is TGTGCCAGCAGTTACTCGATTTGGGGGGACGAGCAGTACTTC. The encoded protein is CASSYSIWGDEQYF.

The chain joins TRBV10-3 to TRBJ2-4; TRBD2 is a possible D gene (6 bases). The CDR3 loop spans 12 amino acids. V was cut by 4 bases and J by 7 bases, with 8 bases left in between. CDR1 and CDR2 from the germline V gene are ENHRY and SYGVKD. CDR3 in amino acids: CAISGEDNIQYF. The DNA of the CDR3 is TGTGCCATCAGTGGGGAGGATAACATTCAGTACTTC.

The chain recombines TRBV5-1 with TRBJ2-1, with 9 positions matching TRBD2. J gave up 10 bases and V 0 bases, and 8 bases lay outside the gene matches. CDR3 length: 15 amino acids. CDR1 and CDR2 from the germline V gene are SGHRS and YFSETQ. This CDR3 reads CASSLAAGGLWEQFF. CDR3 coding DNA: TGCGCCAGCAGCTTGGCAGCGGGGGGCCTCTGGGAGCAGTTCTTC.

The chain has TRBV2 and TRBJ2-7; TRBD1 matches at 7 bases. The germline CDR1 and CDR2 sequences are SNHLY and FYNNEI. The CDR3 contains 14 residues. With 6 bases clipped from V and 6 bases from J, the junction kept 11 bases outside the gene matches. The CDR3 protein is CASRGTESSIEQYF. The CDR3, as DNA: TGTGCCAGCAGGGGGACAGAGAGTTCAATCGAGCAGTACTTC.

The chain recombines TRBV7-6 with TRBJ1-6, with D possibly being TRBD1 (5 bases). The CDR3 has 14 amino acids. CDR1 is SGHVS, CDR2 FNYEAQ, per germline. The germline V and J ends were trimmed by 4 bases and 2 bases, with 6 bases remaining between them. The CDR3: CASSSDTYNSPLHF. CDR3 DNA sequence: TGTGCCAGCAGCTCGGACACCTATAATTCACCCCTCCACTTT.

J is TRBJ2-5 and V is TRBV5-1; 9 nucleotides agree with TRBD1. This CDR3 contains 16 residues. CDR1 is SGHRS, CDR2 YFSETQ, per germline. With V trimmed by 4 bases and J by 5 bases, 12 bases remained unmatched. The CDR3 nucleotides read TGCGCCAGCAGCCCGCGAGACAGGGGGGGTTCGGAGACCCAGTACTTC. Translated: CASSPRDRGGSETQYF.

Notes on this clonotype: With a much larger clone just one base away, this may be a read error. The chain couples TRBV12-3 or TRBV12-4 to TRBJ2-7; no reliable D call. This CDR3 contains 11 residues. Here the CDR3 DNA reads TGTACCAGCAGTCACACACACGAGCAGTACTTC. As protein: CTSSHTHEQYF.